Below are 27 T cell receptor beta chains sequenced from a single sample in a study of CD8+ T cells in alopecia areata. Extracted RNA was reverse transcribed into cDNA, the sequencing template. Only in-frame clones appear in the TCRdb table, and some are missing; sequencing was by immunoSEQ multiplex PCR. Recorded here are about 110,000 clones, none singletons. Input material: lesional skin. The receptors stem from a C3H/HeJ mouse with alopecia areata. The strain's MHC type: H2-k.

With respect to this clone: These gene names are mouse names. The read ends 4 residues early relative to the CDR3; the germline J gene fills the gap. The rearrangement joins TRBV13-3 to TRBJ1-1; 7 bases match TRBD1. The CDR3 loop spans 15 amino acids. CDR1 and CDR2 (germline): NNHDY, SYVADS. The V and J ends lost 3 bases and 1 base, in that order; junction bases with no gene match: 6. CDR3 DNA (partial): TGTGCCAGCAGTGTCTCCGGGACAGAAAACACA. Its translation: CASSVSGTENT. The entire CDR3 protein is CASSVSGTENTEVFF.

In the case of this clone: Mouse names are used for the genes. Read sequence stops 4 residues before the CDR3 end, and the germline J gene provides the missing end. The V and J genes are TRBV13-3 and TRBJ2-7; a possible D gene is TRBD2 (6 bases). The CDR3 spans 13 residues. Trimming stripped 6 bases from V and 0 bases from J, with 10 bases between. In germline, CDR1 is NNHDY, CDR2 SYVADS. The CDR3 sequence is CASNGDYSYEQYF. The part of the CDR3 DNA that was read is TGTGCCAGCAATGGGGACTACTCCTAT.

This clone occurred a few times. The genes are named according to mouse. The read falls 4 residues short of the CDR3 end, and the missing part is taken from the germline J gene. The rearrangement uses TRBV13-3 and TRBJ1-2, with D possibly being TRBD1 (6 bases). CDR1 NNHDY and CDR2 SYVADS come from the germline V gene. The CDR3 consists of 14 residues. The CDR3 here is CASSDYREGPDYTF. CDR3 DNA, as far as it was read: TGTGCCAGCAGTGATTACAGGGAGGGACCC.

As for this clone: Gene names are mouse gene names. CDR3 residues: CASRKGASAETLYF. The CDR3 bases that were read are TGTGCCAGCAGGAAGGGGGCTAGTGCAGAA. The genes are TRBV14 and TRBJ2-3, with D possibly TRBD1 on 7 matching bases. The missing CDR3 end, 4 residues past where the read stops, is filled in from the germline J gene. Germline V lookup: CDR1 SGHDT, CDR2 FRDEAV. With 5 bases removed from V and 0 bases from J, the gap between germline ends came to 10 bases. This CDR3 spans 14 amino acids.

This clone was detected ten times or more. Genes and germline come from the mouse. From the germline J gene comes the end of the CDR3, since the read stops 4 residues before it. The V and J genes are TRBV13-3 and TRBJ2-2, with 10 bases aligning to TRBD1. J was trimmed by 6 bases and V by 2 bases; bases with no gene match: 1. The CDR3 has 14 residues. Looked up from germline, CDR1 is NNHDY and CDR2 is SYVADS. CDR3 amino acids: CASSDDRGPGQLYF. Incomplete CDR3 DNA: TGTGCCAGCAGTGACGACAGGGGGCCCGGG.

This clone was found a few times. These gene names are mouse names. This CDR3 is CTCSADLKWDTGQLYF. Partial CDR3 DNA: TGCACCTGCAGTGCAGATCTGAAGTGGGACACCGGG. The J gene is TRBJ2-2, the V gene TRBV1; D not resolved. From the germline J gene comes the end of the CDR3, since the read stops 4 residues before it. The V gene lost 0 bases and the J gene lost 3 bases, with 11 bases spanning the gap. Germline V gene data show CDR1 as NSQYPW and CDR2 as LRSPGD (reference sequence). CDR3 length: 16 amino acids. The complete variable domain, with remaining parts taken from reference TRBV1 and TRBJ2-2, reads VTLLEQNPRWRLVPRGQAVNLRCILKNSQYPWMSWYQQDLQKQLQWLFTLRSPGDKEVKSLPGADYLATRVTDTELRLQVANMSQGRTLYCTCSADLKWDTGQLYFGEGSKLTVL.

Notes on this clone: The listed genes are named as in mouse. The CDR3 loop reads CASSPTGQDTQYF. Incomplete CDR3 DNA: TGTGCTAGCAGCCCTACAGGGCAAGAC. The rearrangement uses TRBV17 and TRBJ2-5; weak D call: TRBD1 (6 bases). From the germline J gene comes the end of the CDR3, since the read stops 4 residues before it. This CDR3 has 13 residues. Trimming took 6 bases from V and 3 from J, leaving 10 bases between them. Per the germline V gene, CDR1 is MNHDT and CDR2 is YYDKIL.

This clone has only a few counts. Mouse names are used for the genes. The read gets to within 4 residues of the CDR3 end, and the germline J gene fills in the rest. This chain links TRBV1 with TRBJ2-7, with D tentatively TRBD1 (6 bases). CDR1 and CDR2 from the germline V gene are NSQYPW and LRSPGD (reference sequence). CDR3 size: 15 residues. The CDR3 DNA, read in part, is TGCACCTGCAGACCTTCAGACAGAGGGGGATAT. Its protein is CTCRPSDRGGY. In full, the CDR3 reads CTCRPSDRGGYEQYF.

The sample holds a few counts of this clone. TCRdb and the translated DNA give different amino acids at residue 13; the protein presented here is the one translated from the DNA. Here the gene names and germline are mouse. With the read ending 3 residues before the CDR3 end, the germline J gene is used to fill in that end. J is TRBJ1-3 and V is TRBV13-3, with 10 positions matching TRBD1. CDR3 length: 16 amino acids. Germline-derived CDR1 and CDR2 are NNHDY and SYVADS. Germline trimming cut 0 bases from V and 4 bases from J; bases unmatched to any gene: 4. The CDR3 spells CASSDADRGGGNTLYF. The covered CDR3 bases are TGTGCCAGCAGTGATGCGGACAGGGGGGGCGGAAATACG.

As to this clone: This may be a read error: a much more frequent sequence differs by one nucleotide. The genes are named according to mouse. The sequenced fragment ends 4 residues before the CDR3 boundary, so the rest is inferred from the germline J gene. The genes are TRBV19 and TRBJ2-2; 8 nucleotides line up with TRBD1. Germline CDR1 FNHDT, CDR2 SITEND (reference sequence). This CDR3 spans 14 amino acids. V gave up 5 bases and J gave up 2 bases; unmatched junction bases: 2. The CDR3 loop reads CASRTGANTGQLYF. The covered CDR3 bases are TGTGCCAGCAGGACAGGGGCGAACACCGGG.

On this clone: Gene names denote mouse genes. The observed sequence ends 4 residues before the CDR3 terminus, with the missing tail filled in from the germline J gene. J is TRBJ2-5 and V is TRBV1; 9 positions agree with TRBD1. Germline CDR1 reads NSQYPW; CDR2 reads LRSPGD (reference sequence). CDR3 length: 14 amino acids. Partial CDR3 DNA: TGCACCTGCAGGAGGACAGGGGAGGATGAC. It translates to CTCRRTGEDD. The full CDR3 reads CTCRRTGEDDTQYF.

To note about this clone: Mouse germline and gene names are used. The read is 4 residues too short to cover the CDR3 end, so that end is filled in from the germline J gene. The genes are TRBV1 and TRBJ2-3; the match to TRBD2 covers 8 bases. The CDR3 loop spans 16 amino acids. Looked up from germline, CDR1 is NSQYPW and CDR2 is LRSPGD (reference sequence). After removal of 3 bases from V and 0 bases from J, the junction contained 5 bases not matched to a gene. The CDR3 here is CTCSAWGGSSAETLYF. The sequenced CDR3 bases are TGCACCTGCAGTGCTTGGGGGGGATCTAGTGCAGAA.

This clone was observed many times. Mouse names are used for the genes. From the germline J gene comes the end of the CDR3, since the read stops 4 residues before it. The chain has TRBV13-3 and TRBJ2-1, with a possible D match to TRBD1 (5 bases). V lost 0 bases to trimming and J lost 0 bases, with 7 bases between them. Per the germline V gene, CDR1 is NNHDY and CDR2 is SYVADS. The CDR3 covers 15 residues. The sequenced CDR3 bases are TGTGCCAGCAGTGATGAGGGGTCTAACTATGCT. Its translation: CASSDEGSNYA. The CDR3, in full, reads CASSDEGSNYAEQFF.

The table lists this clone with a few counts. At residue 13, the TCRdb protein and translated DNA are inconsistent; the protein given comes from the DNA. Germline and genes: mouse. The CDR3 is cut off 3 residues early in the read; its end comes from the germline J gene. V is TRBV19 and J is TRBJ1-6, with a tentative D call TRBD1 (6 bases). TRBJ1-6 is labeled an ORF, and its function is uncertain. Trimming pared 5 bases from V and 0 bases from J, leaving 12 bases between. CDR3 size: 16 residues. Germline V gene sequence: CDR1 FNHDT, CDR2 SITEND (reference sequence). The covered CDR3 bases are TGTGCCAGCAGCCGGACAGAAAATTCCTATAATTCGCCC. It specifies CASSRTENSYNSP. The CDR3 as a whole reads CASSRTENSYNSPLYF.

Details on this clone: Gene names denote mouse genes. The read terminates 4 residues ahead of where the CDR3 ends, so the germline J gene completes it. Other DNA sequences of this sample code for an identical CDR3. V is TRBV13-3 and J is TRBJ2-7; D may be TRBD2 (6 bases). Per the germline V gene, CDR1 is NNHDY and CDR2 is SYVADS. The CDR3 has 12 residues. The covered CDR3 bases are TGTGCCAGCAGAGGGACTCTATAT. Protein product: CASRGTLY. The whole CDR3 sequence reads CASRGTLYEQYF.

This clone was detected only a few times. Gene names are mouse gene names. The CDR3 end is not reached by the read, which stops 4 residues before it; the germline J gene fills it in. The rearrangement joins TRBV1 to TRBJ1-1; 7 positions agree with TRBD1. Trimming cost V 2 bases and J 3 bases; bases outside gene matches: 3. CDR1 is NSQYPW and CDR2 is LRSPGD in the germline V gene (reference sequence). There are 14 residues in the CDR3. The CDR3 protein is CTCSAKGTDTEVFF. The CDR3 bases that were read are TGCACCTGCAGTGCAAAGGGGACAGACACA. Together with reference TRBV1 and TRBJ1-1, the CDR3 gives the full variable domain: VTLLEQNPRWRLVPRGQAVNLRCILKNSQYPWMSWYQQDLQKQLQWLFTLRSPGDKEVKSLPGADYLATRVTDTELRLQVANMSQGRTLYCTCSAKGTDTEVFFGKGTRLTVV.

This clone was observed a few times. Mouse names are used for the genes. Partial CDR3 DNA: TGCACCTGCAGTGCTCTGGGGGGGCCGTAT. Protein product: CTCSALGGPY. In full, the CDR3 reads CTCSALGGPYEQYF. The chain is built from TRBV1 and TRBJ2-7; 10 bases map to TRBD2. The read ends 4 residues shy of where the CDR3 ends; the end is completed using the germline J gene. The CDR3 runs to 14 residues. CDR1 and CDR2 from the germline V gene are NSQYPW and LRSPGD (reference sequence).

The sample holds a few counts of this clone. Gene names and germline refer to mouse. The sequenced fragment ends 4 residues before the CDR3 boundary, so the rest is inferred from the germline J gene. The chain carries TRBV17 and TRBJ2-5; 7 bases agree with TRBD1. The CDR3 length is 14 residues. V lost 4 bases, J lost 0 bases, and 1 base stayed unmatched. Germline CDR1 and CDR2: MNHDT and YYDKIL. The part of the CDR3 DNA that was read is TGTGCTAGCAGTAAACAGGGGAACCAAGAC. Translation gives CASSKQGNQD. The CDR3, in full, reads CASSKQGNQDTQYF.

Only a few counts were recorded for this clone. The genes and germline here are from mouse. The sequence runs out 4 residues before the end of the CDR3; the remainder is reconstructed from the germline J gene. The chain recombines TRBV13-2 with TRBJ2-5; 10 bases are a match to TRBD2. The germline CDR1 and CDR2 sequences are NNHNN and SYGAGS (reference sequence). V lost 0 bases and J lost 2; bases outside the gene matches: 3. This CDR3 is built from 16 residues. The CDR3 loop reads CASGDAWTGGQDTQYF. Partial CDR3 DNA: TGTGCCAGCGGTGATGCGTGGACTGGGGGCCAAGAC.

As for this clone: At residue 12, TCRdb's protein is not the same as the translated DNA, so the protein here was read from the DNA. The listed genes are named as in mouse. The read halts 3 residues ahead of the CDR3 end, with the missing end drawn from the germline J gene. This rearrangement joins TRBV1 to TRBJ1-3; possible D gene TRBD1, 5 bases. The CDR3 runs 15 residues. The V gene's germline CDR1 is NSQYPW and CDR2 LRSPGD (reference sequence). The V gene lost 2 bases and the J gene lost 0 bases, with 8 bases spanning the gap. Incomplete CDR3 DNA: TGCACCTGCAGTGCATTGAGGGGTTCTGGAAATACG. Its translation: CTCSALRGSGNT. The full CDR3 sequence reads CTCSALRGSGNTLYF.

This clone has more than one count but fewer than ten. Gene names and germline refer to mouse. The CDR3 is cut off 4 residues early in the read; its end comes from the germline J gene. This sequence joins TRBV13-3 and TRBJ2-3, with TRBD2 matching 8 bases. This CDR3 contains 15 residues. The germline CDR1 and CDR2 sequences are NNHDY and SYVADS. V lost 0 bases and J lost 2; bases outside the gene matches: 2. Incomplete CDR3 DNA: TGTGCCAGCAGTGATGGTGGGGGGGATGCAGAA. It encodes CASSDGGGDAE. The full CDR3 protein is CASSDGGGDAETLYF.

Concerning this clone: Gene names and germline refer to mouse. The read gets to within 4 residues of the CDR3 end, and the germline J gene fills in the rest. The chain links TRBV13-3 to TRBJ2-1; weak D call: TRBD1 (5 bases). This CDR3 is built from 15 residues. Germline loops: CDR1 NNHDY, CDR2 SYVADS. Between the trimmed V and J ends, which lost 0 bases and 3 bases, there was a span of 10 bases. The sequenced part of the CDR3 DNA is TGTGCCAGCAGTGATGTGGACAAACCCTATGCT. Its protein is CASSDVDKPYA. The CDR3, in full, reads CASSDVDKPYAEQFF.

With respect to this clone: The genes and germline here are from mouse. The CDR3 extends 4 residues past the end of the read, so its final part is completed from the germline J gene. The chain recombines TRBV13-3 with TRBJ2-7; 11 bases are shared with TRBD2. The CDR3 runs 15 residues. Germline CDR1 is NNHDY and CDR2 is SYVADS. CDR3 sequence reads: CASSGDWGPSYEQYF. The part of the CDR3 DNA that was read is TGTGCCAGCAGTGGGGACTGGGGGCCCTCTTAT.

This clone was found a few times. The gene symbols are mouse symbols. The CDR3 end falls 4 residues outside the read, so it is completed with the germline J gene. V gene TRBV19 combines with J gene TRBJ2-3; 12 bases align to TRBD2. Germline assignment: CDR1 FNHDT and CDR2 SITEND (reference sequence). The CDR3 totals 16 residues. CDR3 bases read: TGTGCCAGCAGCCCGACTGGGGGGGCGCGTGGAGAA. It encodes CASSPTGGARGE. The entire CDR3 reads CASSPTGGARGETLYF.

Only a few counts were recorded for this clone. The gene symbols are mouse symbols. The read stops 4 residues short of the end of the CDR3; the missing end is completed from the germline J gene. The rearrangement links TRBV1 to TRBJ2-3; 9 bases map to TRBD1. Germline V gene sequence: CDR1 NSQYPW, CDR2 LRSPGD (reference sequence). The CDR3 length is 17 residues. Trimming took 0 bases from V and 1 from J; bases not matched to a gene: 5. CDR3 residues: CTCSAEGQGGGAETLYF. CDR3 DNA (partial): TGCACCTGCAGTGCAGAGGGACAGGGAGGAGGTGCAGAA.

Turning to this clone: Gene names and germline refer to mouse. The read halts 4 residues ahead of the CDR3 end, with the missing end drawn from the germline J gene. V gene TRBV31 combines with J gene TRBJ1-1; 7 bases match TRBD1. Per the germline V gene, CDR1 is GKSSPN and CDR2 is SITVG. This CDR3 region has 10 residues. The CDR3 DNA, read in part, is TGTGCCTGGGGGGACAGA. It encodes CAWGDR. The entire CDR3 is CAWGDREVFF.

This clone has only a few counts. Any gene name here is a mouse gene name. The sequenced fragment ends 4 residues before the CDR3 boundary, so the rest is inferred from the germline J gene. This chain links TRBV17 with TRBJ2-5; tentative D call: TRBD1 (6 bases). This CDR3 has 11 residues. Looked up from germline, CDR1 is MNHDT and CDR2 is YYDKIL. This CDR3 is CASQGRDTQYF. The CDR3 bases that were read are TGTGCTAGCCAGGGGCGAGAC.